This T cell receptor (beta chain) stems from a study of neoadjuvant anti-PD-1 for oral cavity cancer (TCRdb year 2021). Context from the whole study: Three to four biweekly doses of nivolumab at 3 mg/kg were mostly administered to patients before curative-intent surgical resection. Patients who did not progress were given a fourth nivolumab dose at about day 43 and had definitive surgical resection on days 50-56. Patients with complete response, partial response or stable disease by RECIST 1.1 were defined as responders, whereas patients with progression were defined as non-responders. There were more than nine patients in the parent correlative cohort, and the response rate was 33%.

The germline V gene gives CDR1 as MNHEY and CDR2 as SVGAGI. The CDR3 measures 16 amino acids from cysteine to phenylalanine. The DNA shown is the 48-base CDR3, in frame from base 1. The V end loses 0 bases and the J end loses 10 bases, and a stretch of 18 bases separates them. As concerns this clone: The antigen this receptor binds is unknown. No quality values exist for individual bases; no much larger clone is one base distant.

For deep sequencing, each PBMC sample was run in six replicates, with libraries mostly built from about 500 ng of input genomic DNA. Following the manufacturer's instructions, the team built TCRbeta libraries using the immunoSEQ hsTCRbeta kit. Sequencing of the completed libraries took place using an Illumina NovaSeq 6000 S4 flow cell after they had been pooled to about 3 nM. The source study handled its data this way. The immunoSEQ Analyzer was used for raw data preprocessing and quality control. The analysis was restricted to productive rearrangements, with each unique CDR3 amino acid sequence defining a clonotype. Repertoire clonality was estimated as the Gini-Simpson index, computed with the R package tcR. Gini indices were compared with Student's t test, and associations with tumor size change were assessed by Pearson correlation. As stored in TCRdb, this immuneACCESS dataset retains in-frame rearrangements with V and J assigned. A fraction of the clones does not appear; measured against another copy, unresolved V genes explain less than half of the discrepancy, and the remainder lacks a known reason. The DNA gave D and trimming, while V, J and clone size come from that table. This sample lists 72,000 or so clones; approximately 87% were detected once. The top ten hold approximately 2.8% of the sample.

General findings and caveats noted by the study authors: After neoadjuvant nivolumab, significantly higher T cell clonality (Gini index) was found within PBMCs in non-responders than in responders. Higher pretreatment blood TCRbeta clonality and lower post-treatment tumor TCRbeta clonality were correlated with higher pretreatment blood Treg/Th17 ratios. The TCR analyses had only a few patients in each response group, and the authors called for validation in larger cohorts.

Read against the paper, the sample's time point label means: after neoadjuvant nivolumab, at surgical resection. Patients had been newly diagnosed with stage II-IVA oral cavity squamous cell carcinoma, and no prior systemic or radiation treatment had been given to the patients. Everyone in the cohort had locally advanced, HPV-negative oral cavity squamous cell carcinoma. Peripheral blood mononuclear cells were analyzed directly, without maintenance or expansion in culture. Samples were obtained from a longitudinal correlative study of a single-arm phase II trial of neoadjuvant nivolumab in oral cavity squamous cell carcinoma. Subject-matched pre- and post-treatment PBMCs and tumors from three responders and three non-responders were subjected to genomic DNA-based TCRbeta sequencing. Peripheral blood mononuclear cells were collected before nivolumab treatment and again after treatment, at the time of surgery. Genomic DNA was isolated from PBMCs using the Maxwell RSC DNA from Cells kit.

This TCR came from a person aged 40 to 85 with oral cavity squamous cell carcinoma. Source: PBMCs, taken after nivolumab (anti-PD-1) treatment. This receptor chain uses TRBV6-5 and TRBJ1-4; tentative D gene TRBD1, with 6 bases matching. The CDR3 protein: CASSYSSARTEGKLFF. The sequenced DNA: TGTGCCAGCAGTTACTCGTCAGCGAGGACAGAAGGAAAACTGTTTTTT.